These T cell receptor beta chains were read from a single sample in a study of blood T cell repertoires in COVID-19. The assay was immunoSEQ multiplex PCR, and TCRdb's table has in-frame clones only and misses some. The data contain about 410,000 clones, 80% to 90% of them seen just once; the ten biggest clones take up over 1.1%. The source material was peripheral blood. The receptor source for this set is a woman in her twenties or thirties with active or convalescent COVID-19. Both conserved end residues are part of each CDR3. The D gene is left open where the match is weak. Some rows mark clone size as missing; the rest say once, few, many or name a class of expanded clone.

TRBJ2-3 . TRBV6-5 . CASSYVGTDTQYF TGTGCCAGCAGCTACGTCGGCACAGATACGCAGTATTTT
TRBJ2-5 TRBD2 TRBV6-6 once CASSPGAGVETQYF TGTGCCAGCAGTCCTGGAGCGGGAGTAGAGACCCAGTACTTC
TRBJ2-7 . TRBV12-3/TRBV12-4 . CASRSGTIHEQYF TGTGCCAGCAGATCCGGGACAATCCACGAGCAGTACTTC
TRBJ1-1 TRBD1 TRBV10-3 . CAISESEDRGRGAFF TGTGCCATCAGTGAGTCTGAGGACAGGGGGCGAGGCGCTTTCTTT
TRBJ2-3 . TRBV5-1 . CASSSWTVTDTQYF TGCGCCAGCAGCTCGTGGACTGTCACAGATACGCAGTATTTT
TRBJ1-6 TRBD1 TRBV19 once CASMRQGTNNSPLHF TGTGCCAGTATGCGACAGGGAACAAACAATTCACCCCTCCACTTT
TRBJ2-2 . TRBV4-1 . CASSQFIPGSGGTGELFF TGCGCCAGCAGCCAATTCATCCCGGGGTCAGGAGGGACCGGGGAGCTGTTTTTT
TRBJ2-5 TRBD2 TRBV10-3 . CAISNSGGYQETQYF TGTGCCATCAGTAATAGCGGGGGCTATCAAGAGACCCAGTACTTC
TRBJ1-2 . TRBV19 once CASTQPAGIHYGYTF TGTGCCAGTACCCAACCGGCGGGGATACACTATGGCTACACCTTC
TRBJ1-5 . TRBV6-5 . CASSRDTNQPQHF TGTGCCAGCAGCCGGGACACCAATCAGCCCCAGCATTTT
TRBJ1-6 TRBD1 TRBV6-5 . CASSYGQGISNSPLHF TGTGCCAGCAGTTACGGACAGGGAATTTCAAATTCACCCCTCCACTTT
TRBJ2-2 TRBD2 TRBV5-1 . CASSLTSAIAGLGNTGELFF TGCGCCAGCAGCTTGACATCGGCGATCGCGGGACTAGGAAACACCGGGGAGCTGTTTTTT
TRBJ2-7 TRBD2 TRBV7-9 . CASSYRLAGDIYEQYF TGTGCCAGCAGCTACCGACTAGCGGGAGATATCTACGAGCAGTACTTC
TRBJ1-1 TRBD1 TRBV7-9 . CASSPGQENTEAFF TGTGCCAGCAGCCCGGGACAGGAGAACACTGAAGCTTTCTTT
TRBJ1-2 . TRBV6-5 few CASSSLRTGNYGYTF TGTGCCAGCAGTAGCCTTCGCACAGGGAACTATGGCTACACCTTC
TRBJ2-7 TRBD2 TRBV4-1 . CASSRTSSGTYEQYF TGCGCCAGCAGCCGGACTAGCAGCGGGACCTACGAGCAGTACTTC
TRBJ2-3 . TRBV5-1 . CASSLARSLTDTQYF TGCGCCAGCAGCTTGGCTAGGTCGCTCACAGATACGCAGTATTTT
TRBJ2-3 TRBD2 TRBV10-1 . CASSELAGLTDTQYF TGCGCCAGCAGTGAGTTAGCGGGACTGACAGATACGCAGTATTTT
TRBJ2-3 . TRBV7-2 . CASSSLAHSTDTQYF TGTGCCAGCAGCTCACTTGCCCATAGCACAGATACGCAGTATTTT
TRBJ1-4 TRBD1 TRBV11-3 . CASSKGQANNEKLFF TGTGCCAGCAGCAAGGGACAGGCGAATAATGAAAAACTGTTTTTT
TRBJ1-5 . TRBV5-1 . CASSPGTGGSNQPQHF TGCGCCAGCAGCCCAGGGACGGGGGGAAGCAATCAGCCCCAGCATTTT
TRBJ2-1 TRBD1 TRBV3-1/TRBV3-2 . CASSPFRGTGVINEQFF TGTGCCAGCAGCCCATTCCGGGGGACAGGGGTCATCAATGAGCAGTTCTTC
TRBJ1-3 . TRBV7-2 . CASSLVWGPSGNTIYF TGTGCCAGCAGCTTAGTGTGGGGCCCCTCTGGAAACACCATATATTTT
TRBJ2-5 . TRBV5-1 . CASNPTGLGETQYF TGCGCCAGCAACCCAACAGGGCTGGGGGAGACCCAGTACTTC
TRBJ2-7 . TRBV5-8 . CASSLVTGTINYEQYF TGTGCCAGCAGCTTGGTAACAGGTACAATTAACTACGAGCAGTACTTC
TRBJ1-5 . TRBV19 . CASSLYGGQPQHF TGTGCCAGTAGTTTGTATGGGGGGCAGCCCCAGCATTTT
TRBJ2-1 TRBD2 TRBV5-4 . CASSLGLAGARNEQFF TGTGCCAGCAGCTTGGGACTAGCGGGAGCACGGAATGAGCAGTTCTTC
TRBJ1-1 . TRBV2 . CASSEDRNTEAFF TGTGCCAGCAGTGAGGACAGGAACACTGAAGCTTTCTTT
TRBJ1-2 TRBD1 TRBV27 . CASSLTQGAVGYTF TGTGCCAGCAGTTTAACCCAGGGGGCGGTTGGCTACACCTTC
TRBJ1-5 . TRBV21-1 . CASPSRQGSNQPQHF TGTGCCAGCCCCAGTAGGCAGGGTAGCAATCAGCCCCAGCATTTT
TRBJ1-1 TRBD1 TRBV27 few CASSRDRAGTEAFF TGTGCCAGCAGCAGAGACAGGGCGGGAACTGAAGCTTTCTTT
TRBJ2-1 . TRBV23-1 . CASSLPGTWANEQFF TGCGCCAGCAGCCTACCCGGGACTTGGGCCAATGAGCAGTTCTTC
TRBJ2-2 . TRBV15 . CATASIDKSVTGELFF TGTGCCACCGCCAGTATTGACAAATCGGTCACCGGGGAGCTGTTTTTT
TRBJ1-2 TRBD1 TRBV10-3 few CAISDVLGQGNYGYTF TGTGCCATCAGTGATGTTTTAGGACAGGGTAACTATGGCTACACCTTC
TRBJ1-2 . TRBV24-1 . CATSAGEDGYTF TGTGCCACCAGTGCCGGGGAAGATGGCTACACCTTC
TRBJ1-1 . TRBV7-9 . CASSFETTGAYTEAFF TGTGCCAGCAGCTTCGAAACGACAGGCGCATACACTGAAGCTTTCTTT
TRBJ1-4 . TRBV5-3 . CARSLGLREKLFF TGTGCCAGAAGCTTGGGGCTGAGGGAAAAACTGTTTTTT